The entry below gives a single T cell receptor (beta chain) sequence along with its context. What it binds is unknown. As to treatment: roughly 20 received Ad26.COV2.S at low or high dose, single or two shots; several received placebo; per-sample allocation not given. The samples were gathered on day 63 after the first injection of vaccine or placebo. Based in Boston, the donor was an adult of 18-55 years. The sample belongs to a study of Ad26.COV2.S vaccination and SARS-CoV-2 variants. Study as a whole: Ad26.COV2.S, an intramuscular injection, was given once or twice 56 days apart. General study results and limits: Relative to placebo recipients, vaccine recipients exhibited elevated spike-specific TCR breadth. Similar non-spike TCR breadth was observed in recipients of vaccine and of placebo.

The V gene end was trimmed by 5 bases and the J gene end by 6 bases; junction bases not matched to a gene: 3. Per germline, CDR1 WNHNN and CDR2 SYGVQD (reference sequence). CDR3 length: 14 amino acids. Only in-frame clones appear in the TCRdb table, and some are missing; sequencing was by immunoSEQ multiplex PCR. The sample gives a few hundred thousand clones, about 93% of which show up once; approximately 12% is in the top ten. The specimen comprised peripheral blood, sampled in a trial of Ad26.COV2.S vaccine versus placebo. This chain connects TRBV10-1 to TRBJ2-1; 11 bases align to TRBD2. The receptor's source is a person between 18 and 65 years old who received the Ad26.COV2.S COVID-19 vaccine or a placebo. CDR3 nucleotide sequence: TGCGCCAGCAGTACCGGGACTAGCGGCAATGAGCAGTTCTTC. As protein: CASSTGTSGNEQFF.